One T cell receptor (beta chain) is described in this entry. Its antigen is unidentified. This sample stems from a study of siplizumab effects on memory and regulatory T cells. Sequencing used immunoSEQ multiplex PCR; TCRdb keeps in-frame clones, though not all of them. The data show around 100,000 clones, with approximately 94% seen just once and 1% to 1.5% held by the top ten. V shed 5 bases, J shed 2 bases, and the junction held 2 bases outside the gene matches. Germline V gene data show CDR1 as SGHNT and CDR2 as YYREEE (reference sequence). This CDR3 comprises 14 residues. The study's findings and limits: A small minority of alloreactive clones were mapped to unstimulated subsets. The naive T cell population seemed more diverse than memory cells and seemed a major contributor to the alloresponse.

This receptor was taken from a human donor in good health. The V and J genes are TRBV5-4 and TRBJ1-3, with 9 bases matching TRBD1. Sequencing was done on a sample of non-Treg CD4+ T cells sorted from blood. Written as DNA, the CDR3 is TGTGCCAGCAGTAGACAGGGGGCTGGAAACACCATATATTTT. It yields the protein CASSRQGAGNTIYF.